Listed below are T cell receptor beta chains from one sample, sequenced in a study of blood T cell repertoires in COVID-19. Sequencing was performed with immunoSEQ multiplex PCR; in TCRdb, only in-frame clones are kept and a portion is missing. The table records tens of thousands of clones, approximately 80% of them present only once. The source material was peripheral blood. The source of these receptors is a woman aged 70-85 years with acute or convalescent COVID-19. The CDR3 runs from the conserved cysteine through the conserved F or W. A D gene is named only where the DNA matches it firmly. A clone size is listed for some rows: how often the clone was seen (once, few, many), or a class if it is expanded.

j_call v_call clone_size d_call cdr3_aa cdr3_nt
TRBJ1-1 TRBV15 - TRBD1 CATGRDRELNTEAFF TGTGCCACGGGACGGGACAGGGAATTAAACACTGAAGCTTTCTTT
TRBJ2-4 TRBV11-3 - TRBD1 CASSFGTGALAKNIQYF TGTGCCAGCAGCTTTGGGACAGGGGCACTAGCCAAAAACATTCAGTACTTC
TRBJ1-1 TRBV6-6 - TRBD1 CASIRQGTGTEAFF TGTGCCAGCATCCGACAGGGGACGGGAACTGAAGCTTTCTTT
TRBJ1-1 TRBV3-1/TRBV3-2 - TRBD1 CASSQVATGGFAEAFF TGTGCCAGCAGCCAAGTAGCGACAGGGGGGTTCGCTGAAGCTTTCTTT
TRBJ2-7 TRBV19 - TRBD2 CASSTQGRGGPYEQYF TGTGCCAGTAGTACTCAGGGGCGGGGGGGCCCCTACGAGCAGTACTTC
TRBJ1-5 TRBV3-1/TRBV3-2 - - CASSPSTATDQPQHF TGTGCCAGCAGCCCCAGCACAGCCACTGATCAGCCCCAGCATTTT
TRBJ1-3 TRBV6-5 - - CASRQPGSGNTIYF TGTGCCAGCAGACAACCGGGCTCTGGAAACACCATATATTTT
TRBJ1-1 TRBV7-2 once - CASSPGSVGMAAFF TGTGCCAGCAGCCCAGGTTCAGTCGGGATGGCAGCTTTCTTT
TRBJ1-4 TRBV5-3 - TRBD1 CARSLVGGQGGEKLFF TGTGCCAGAAGCTTGGTGGGGGGACAGGGTGGTGAAAAACTGTTTTTT
TRBJ2-5 TRBV5-6 - TRBD2 CASSLGASGGATQYF TGTGCCAGCAGCTTGGGCGCTAGCGGGGGCGCAACCCAGTACTTC
TRBJ2-1 TRBV3-1/TRBV3-2 - - CASSPRLGEYNEQFF TGTGCCAGCAGCCCACGACTAGGGGAATACAATGAGCAGTTCTTC
TRBJ2-3 TRBV27 - - CASSSLGEDYTDTQYF TGTGCCAGCAGTTCGCTGGGGGAGGATTACACAGATACGCAGTATTTT
TRBJ1-5 TRBV6-6 - - CASGAGAKWDQPQHF TGTGCCAGCGGGGCGGGGGCGAAATGGGATCAGCCCCAGCATTTT
TRBJ2-3 TRBV5-1 - TRBD2 CASSSRGGSDTQYF TGCGCCAGCAGCTCACGGGGGGGCTCAGATACGCAGTATTTT
TRBJ1-6 TRBV24-1 many - CATPSNSRFYNSPLHF TGTGCCACTCCGAGCAACAGCAGGTTCTATAATTCACCCCTCCACTTT
TRBJ2-2 TRBV14 - TRBD2 CASSLLTGTRNTGELFF TGTGCCAGCAGCTTACTTACCGGGACTAGGAACACCGGGGAGCTGTTTTTT
TRBJ2-1 TRBV12-3/TRBV12-4 few - CASSYDNYNEQFF TGTGCCAGCAGTTATGACAACTACAATGAGCAGTTCTTC
TRBJ2-7 TRBV27 - TRBD1 CASSLSQGAEEQYF TGTGCCAGCAGTTTATCGCAGGGGGCGGAAGAGCAGTACTTC
TRBJ1-2 TRBV7-9 few TRBD1 CASSPISQGAYGYTF TGTGCCAGCAGCCCCATCTCACAGGGGGCCTATGGCTACACCTTC
TRBJ2-1 TRBV7-8 - TRBD1 CASSSRDRAYNEQFF TGTGCCAGCAGCTCCCGGGACAGGGCCTACAATGAGCAGTTCTTC
TRBJ2-1 TRBV5-1 - TRBD2 CASSSTSGGDNEQFF TGCGCCAGCAGCTCGACTAGCGGGGGGGACAATGAGCAGTTCTTC
TRBJ1-5 TRBV19 - - CASTSLGQPQHF TGTGCCAGTACCAGTCTCGGGCAGCCCCAGCATTTT
TRBJ2-3 TRBV2 - - CASRGAGWVADTQYF TGTGCCAGCAGGGGGGCAGGGTGGGTAGCAGATACGCAGTATTTT
TRBJ1-5 TRBV5-1 - - CASSLTGGANQPQHF TGCGCCAGCAGCTTGACTGGGGGGGCCAATCAGCCCCAGCATTTT
TRBJ1-2 TRBV5-8 - TRBD1 CASSITGTGANYGYTF TGTGCCAGCAGCATAACCGGGACAGGAGCTAACTATGGCTACACCTTC
TRBJ1-3 TRBV11-3 - - CASSPGWGAGNTIYF TGTGCCAGCAGCCCTGGCTGGGGGGCTGGAAACACCATATATTTT
TRBJ2-3 TRBV29-1 - - CSVRRGGADTQYF TGCAGCGTCCGGCGGGGCGGCGCAGATACGCAGTATTTT
TRBJ1-5 TRBV7-8 - - CASTRGSFFNQPQHF TGTGCCAGCACAAGGGGCAGTTTCTTCAATCAGCCCCAGCATTTT
TRBJ2-5 TRBV10-3 - - CAIVTGYQETQYF TGTGCCATCGTAACAGGGTACCAAGAGACCCAGTACTTC
TRBJ1-2 TRBV7-9 - - CASSLVGGAYGYTF TGTGCCAGCAGCTTAGTAGGGGGGGCATATGGCTACACCTTC
TRBJ1-1 TRBV25-1 - - CASSEFTGHTEAFF TGTGCCAGCAGTGAATTCACAGGGCACACTGAAGCTTTCTTT
TRBJ1-2 TRBV7-2 - TRBD1 CAVHRGSYTF TGTGCCGTCCACAGGGGAAGCTACACCTTC
TRBJ1-3 TRBV7-5 - - CARPTMGACTYF TGTGCCAGACCGACGATGGGGGCCTGTACATATTTT
TRBJ2-3 TRBV7-3 - - CASSLAGSTDTQYF TGTGCCAGCAGCTTAGCGGGAAGCACAGATACGCAGTATTTT
TRBJ1-6 TRBV5-4 - - CASSFMQGRSPLHF TGTGCCAGCAGCTTCATGCAGGGTAGATCACCCCTCCACTTT
TRBJ2-1 TRBV18 - TRBD2 CASSPPGLAGEGQFF TGTGCCAGCTCACCACCTGGACTAGCGGGGGAGGGGCAGTTCTTC
TRBJ1-2 TRBV18 - TRBD1 CASSPTGQGLLGYTF TGTGCCAGCTCACCTACGGGACAGGGTCTTCTCGGCTACACCTTC
TRBJ1-6 TRBV19 few - CASTPDRIYNSPLHF TGTGCCAGTACCCCAGACAGGATCTATAATTCACCCCTCCACTTT
TRBJ2-1 TRBV7-9 once TRBD1 CASRLGTAEQFF TGTGCCAGCAGACTAGGGACAGCTGAGCAGTTCTTC
TRBJ1-6 TRBV6-1 - - CASSEYDRSSSYNSPLHF TGTGCCAGCAGTGAATACGACAGGTCGAGCTCCTATAATTCACCCCTCCACTTT
TRBJ1-1 TRBV6-5 - - CASRLGGTEAFF TGTGCCAGCAGATTAGGGGGCACTGAAGCTTTCTTT
TRBJ2-1 TRBV14 once TRBD2 CASSQGRPGLARPNEQFF TGTGCCAGCAGCCAAGGACGTCCGGGACTAGCGCGTCCCAATGAGCAGTTCTTC
TRBJ1-6 TRBV6-5 - TRBD1 CASSYHGQGSGSPLHF TGTGCCAGCAGTTACCACGGACAGGGGTCAGGTTCACCCCTCCACTTT
TRBJ1-4 TRBV14 - TRBD1 CASSLGGTTNEKLFF TGTGCCAGCAGCCTAGGGGGCACAACTAATGAAAAACTGTTTTTT
TRBJ1-1 TRBV5-1 - - CASSLGATEAFF TGCGCCAGCAGCTTGGGGGCGACTGAAGCTTTCTTT
TRBJ2-1 TRBV18 - TRBD2 CASSPPIAGGFGEQFF TGTGCCAGCTCACCACCGATAGCGGGGGGGTTCGGTGAGCAGTTCTTC
TRBJ2-3 TRBV7-9 - TRBD1 CASSLAGTGIADTQYF TGTGCCAGCAGCTTAGCCGGGACAGGGATCGCAGATACGCAGTATTTT
TRBJ2-4 TRBV19 - TRBD1 CASSMGQGLNIQYF TGTGCCAGTAGTATGGGACAGGGATTGAACATTCAGTACTTC